The rows below give T cell receptor beta chains drawn from one sample of a study of cytomegalovirus exposure and HLA in healthy donors. TCRdb's copy holds only in-frame clones and misses some; the assay was immunoSEQ multiplex PCR. The sample yields about 94,000 clones, 6% to 9% seen once. The sample was PBMCs. These receptors all come from a man aged 45-65 years in good health and CMV-seronegative. CDR3s include the opening cysteine and the closing phenylalanine or tryptophan. The D gene is left open where the match is weak. Expanded clones get a size class; other rows say once, few or many, or leave the size out.

cdr3_nt	cdr3_aa	d_call	v_call	j_call	clone_size
TGTGCCAGCAGCTTAGGGCTAGCAGGCTATGGCTACACCTTC	CASSLGLAGYGYTF	.	TRBV7-9	TRBJ1-2	.
TGTGCCAGCAGCCCCGCGGGGGAAGGGGGCTATGGCTACACCTTC	CASSPAGEGGYGYTF	.	TRBV7-2	TRBJ1-2	few
TGTGCCAGCAGCTTAGGACAGGGTCAGGGAGACGAGCAGTACTTC	CASSLGQGQGDEQYF	TRBD1	TRBV11-1	TRBJ2-7	few
TGTGCCAGCAAGGGGGGGGGCGAAGCAGAGACCCAGTACTTC	CASKGGGEAETQYF	.	TRBV6-1	TRBJ2-5	few
TGCGCCAGCAGTAAGGGGGCACTCGGCCCAGATACGCAGTATTTT	CASSKGALGPDTQYF	TRBD1	TRBV5-1	TRBJ2-3	.
TGTGCCAGCCATGGGTTCTCTGGGACAGGGATGGATGGCTACACCTTC	CASHGFSGTGMDGYTF	TRBD1	TRBV5-5	TRBJ1-2	.
TGTGCCAGCAGTTTTTGGACAGGGGATAGCTCCTACGAGCAGTACTTC	CASSFWTGDSSYEQYF	TRBD1	TRBV28	TRBJ2-7	few
TGTGCCAGCAGACGAACCGGGACAGGGGAAGATACGCAGTATTTT	CASRRTGTGEDTQYF	TRBD1	TRBV6-6	TRBJ2-3	few
TGTGCCAGCAGTTTACTCAAGGAGCAGTTCTTC	CASSLLKEQFF	.	TRBV6-6	TRBJ2-1	.
TGTGCCAGCGGCCATAATGAGCAGTTCTTC	CASGHNEQFF	.	TRBV6-6	TRBJ2-1	.
TGTGCCAGCAGCTACCTTGACAGAAGATATGGCTACACCTTC	CASSYLDRRYGYTF	.	TRBV7-2	TRBJ1-2	few
TGCAGCGTGGGACTAGCGGGAGGTATTGAGCAGTTCTTC	CSVGLAGGIEQFF	TRBD2	TRBV29-1	TRBJ2-1	.
TGCGCCAGCGGCTTGGCCGTTTTGCCGACTAGCGGGAGGTACAATGAGCAGTTCTTC	CASGLAVLPTSGRYNEQFF	TRBD2	TRBV5-1	TRBJ2-1	few
TGCAGCGTTGAAGTGTCAGGTAATGAGCAGTTCTTC	CSVEVSGNEQFF	.	TRBV29-1	TRBJ2-1	few
TGTGCCAGCAGCTTAGAGACCAGGGGGATAGATACGCAGTATTTT	CASSLETRGIDTQYF	TRBD1	TRBV7-2	TRBJ2-3	.
TGCGCCAGCAGCCAAGCACAGGGGGATTTTAATTCACCCCTCCACTTT	CASSQAQGDFNSPLHF	TRBD1	TRBV4-1	TRBJ1-6	.
TGTGCCAGCAGTTACCGACTAGCGGGAGGGCCACAAGAGACCCAGTACTTC	CASSYRLAGGPQETQYF	TRBD2	TRBV27	TRBJ2-5	few
TGTGCCAGCAGCTCGGGGACAGCCACTGAAGCTTTCTTT	CASSSGTATEAFF	TRBD1	TRBV7-9	TRBJ1-1	many
TGTGCCAGCAGCTTCGACTCAACCAACACCGGGGAGCTGTTTTTT	CASSFDSTNTGELFF	.	TRBV5-4	TRBJ2-2	.
TGCGCCAGCAGCCACGGACAGAACACTGAAGCTTTCTTT	CASSHGQNTEAFF	.	TRBV5-1	TRBJ1-1	few
TGTGCCAGCAGCCCCAACTCCGGGACTCTGGGGGGGTACGAGCAGTACTTC	CASSPNSGTLGGYEQYF	TRBD2	TRBV7-2	TRBJ2-7	.
TGCGCCAGCAGCTCTGGCGGCCAAAACTATGGCTACACCTTC	CASSSGGQNYGYTF	.	TRBV5-1	TRBJ1-2	.
TGTGCCAGCAGAGTCGGACTAGCGAGGGGGAGAAATGAGCAGTTCTTC	CASRVGLARGRNEQFF	TRBD2	TRBV2	TRBJ2-1	few
TGTGCCACCAGCAGAGATCGAGGCAGGGAAGGCTACACCTTC	CATSRDRGREGYTF	.	TRBV15	TRBJ1-2	few
TGCAGCGTTGGCCCACCATACGGAGCCTACGAGCAGTACTTC	CSVGPPYGAYEQYF	.	TRBV29-1	TRBJ2-7	.
TGTGCCAGCAGCTTTGAGCAGGCCACAGATACGCAGTATTTT	CASSFEQATDTQYF	.	TRBV5-5	TRBJ2-3	.
TGTGCCAGCTCACCAAACAGGGATACCGGGGAGCTGTTTTTT	CASSPNRDTGELFF	.	TRBV18	TRBJ2-2	.
TGCGCCAGCACCCTAGCGGGGGGGATCGTAGATACGCAGTATTTT	CASTLAGGIVDTQYF	TRBD2	TRBV5-1	TRBJ2-3	.
TGTGCCAGCAGCTTGGGGACAGTCAATCAGCCCCAGCATTTT	CASSLGTVNQPQHF	.	TRBV5-5	TRBJ1-5	.
TGTGCCAGCAGAGAATTAGGAGGGGCTAGTCAGCCCCAGCATTTT	CASRELGGASQPQHF	.	TRBV6-1	TRBJ1-5	few
TGTGCCAGCAGTCCACGCCGGGACAGCTACGAGCAGTACTTC	CASSPRRDSYEQYF	TRBD1	TRBV6-5	TRBJ2-7	.
TGTGCCAGCAGCTTAGGGGATCAGCCCCAGCATTTT	CASSLGDQPQHF	.	TRBV5-6	TRBJ1-5	few
TGTGCCTGGAGCGGGACTAGCGGGAGCCACAATGAGCAGTTCTTC	CAWSGTSGSHNEQFF	TRBD2	TRBV30	TRBJ2-1	.
TGTGCCAGCAGTGGGGGGAGTGTTTCGAATTCACCCCTCCACTTT	CASSGGSVSNSPLHF	.	TRBV28	TRBJ1-6	.
TGTGCCAGCAGCACTTATCAGGGAACTGGAAACACCATATATTTT	CASSTYQGTGNTIYF	.	TRBV7-2	TRBJ1-3	few
TGCGCCAGCAGCGGACCGGGACAGATCACCGGGGAGCTGTTTTTT	CASSGPGQITGELFF	TRBD1	TRBV5-1	TRBJ2-2	few
TGTGCCATCAGTGGATCAGGGGGCGAGAACTATGGCTACACCTTC	CAISGSGGENYGYTF	TRBD1	TRBV10-3	TRBJ1-2	few